The 30 T cell receptor beta chains below come from one sample, sequenced in a study of monozygotic twins with inflammatory bowel disease. TCRdb re-analyzed the 5' RACE reads; it lists each CDR3 protein once, without DNA. The sample holds approximately 200,000 distinct CDR3 sequences. The sample taken for sequencing was blood. The receptors were sampled from a human donor with ulcerative colitis or Crohn's disease, or a healthy co-twin of an affected twin (not recorded which).

The chain couples TRBV7-8 to TRBJ2-2. Per germline, CDR1 SGHVS and CDR2 FQNEAQ. There are 12 residues in the CDR3. The CDR3 spells CASSPERGELFF. Supplemented by reference TRBV7-8 and TRBJ2-2, the full variable domain reads GAGVSQSPRYKVAKRGQDVALRCDPISGHVSLFWYQQALGQGPEFLTYFQNEAQLDKSGLPSDRFFAERPEGSVSTLKIQRTQQEDSAVYLCASSPERGELFFGEGSRLTVL.

V gene TRBV15 combines with J gene TRBJ2-3. Germline CDR1 is LNHNV and CDR2 is YYDKDF (reference sequence). The CDR3 is made up of 13 amino acids. The CDR3 sequence is CATSVWRTDTQYF.

V and J are TRBV5-6 and TRBJ2-1; TCRdb returns TRBD1, unconfirmable since there is no DNA. The CDR3 has 15 amino acids. CDR1 is SGHDT, CDR2 YYEEEE, per germline. CDR3 amino acids: CASSLAGQGLNEQFF.

CDR3 loop: CASSLPVNTEAFF. This rearrangement joins TRBV12-3 or TRBV12-4 to TRBJ1-1. The CDR3 has 13 residues.

The chain combines TRBV5-1 with TRBJ2-3; with no DNA, the TCRdb D assignment of TRBD2 cannot be verified. The CDR3 loop spans 15 amino acids. From germline, CDR1 is SGHRS and CDR2 YFSETQ. CDR3 region: CASTPLAGGRHTQYF.

The J gene is TRBJ2-7, the V gene TRBV7-9; lacking DNA, the TRBD1 call made by TCRdb goes unchecked. This CDR3 is 14 amino acids long. CDR1 SEHNR and CDR2 FQNEAQ come from the germline V gene (reference sequence). The CDR3 sequence is CASSYPGTGTEKYF.

The chain uses TRBV14 and TRBJ2-3. The CDR3 runs to 15 residues. Germline V gene data show CDR1 as SGHDN and CDR2 as FVKESK. The chain's CDR3 is CASSQGRVRADTQYF. The full variable domain, rest sourced from reference TRBV14 and TRBJ2-3, is EAGVTQFPSHSVIEKGQTVTLRCDPISGHDNLYWYRRVMGKEIKFLLHFVKESKQDESGMPNNRFLAERTGGTYSTLKVQPAELEDSGVYFCASSQGRVRADTQYFGPGTRLTVL.

The chain recombines TRBV18 with TRBJ2-3; TCRdb's D call of TRBD1 is untestable without DNA. Germline-derived CDR1 and CDR2 are KGHSH and LQKENI. This CDR3 spans 12 amino acids. CDR3 region: CASSPGTGYEYF.

J is TRBJ2-7 and V is TRBV12-3 or TRBV12-4; TCRdb proposes TRBD1, but this gene call is untestable without DNA. The CDR3 loop spans 14 amino acids. The CDR3 sequence is CASSLRDRSHEQYF.

The rearrangement links TRBV20-1 to TRBJ2-7; TCRdb selects TRBD2, and the lack of DNA leaves this call unchecked. Germline assignment: CDR1 DFQATT and CDR2 SNEGSKA (reference sequence). The CDR3 runs to 12 residues. CDR3 sequence: CSVRREPYEQYF.

This sequence joins TRBV7-8 and TRBJ1-1. The CDR3 has 15 amino acids. The germline CDR1 and CDR2 sequences are SGHVS and FQNEAQ. The CDR3 sequence is CASSLAGSLGTEAFF.

This sequence joins TRBV7-9 and TRBJ2-1; TCRdb's D call, TRBD2, is unchecked because there is no DNA. This CDR3 has 17 amino acids. The V gene's germline CDR1 is SEHNR and CDR2 FQNEAQ (reference sequence). CDR3 region: CASSLASSGLERNEQFF. Full variable domain (outside the CDR3, taken from reference TRBV7-9 and TRBJ2-1): DTGVSQNPRHKITKRGQNVTFRCDPISEHNRLYWYRQTLGQGPEFLTYFQNEAQLEKSRLLSDRFSAERPKGSFSTLEIQRTEQGDSAMYLCASSLASSGLERNEQFFGPGTRLTVL.

The V gene is TRBV20-1, the J gene TRBJ2-4. The germline V gene has CDR1 DFQATT and CDR2 SNEGSKA (reference sequence). The CDR3 sequence is 15 residues long. CDR3: CSARDVSTTKNIQYF.

The chain combines TRBV11-2 with TRBJ2-1; the D call of TRBD1 rests on TCRdb alone, since no DNA is present to check it. Germline V gene lookup returns CDR1 SGHAT and CDR2 FQNNGV. The CDR3 is 17 residues long. The CDR3 loop is CASSPPIRDHSYNEQFF.

This chain links TRBV20-1 with TRBJ2-7. The CDR3 has 13 amino acids. The germline V gene encodes CDR1 DFQATT and CDR2 SNEGSKA (reference sequence). This chain's CDR3 is CSALRVNVDEQYF.

This chain links TRBV2 with TRBJ1-1; there is no DNA to check the TCRdb D call of TRBD1. Germline CDR1 is SNHLY and CDR2 is FYNNEI. The CDR3 sequence is 13 residues long. CDR3 residues: CASRPDRGGGAFF. Full variable domain (outside the CDR3, taken from reference TRBV2 and TRBJ1-1): EPEVTQTPSHQVTQMGQEVILRCVPISNHLYFYWYRQILGQKVEFLVSFYNNEISEKSEIFDDQFSVERPDGSNFTLKIRSTKLEDSAMYFCASRPDRGGGAFFGQGTRLTVV.

V and J are TRBV6-1 and TRBJ1-2; TCRdb lists TRBD1, though no DNA is available to test this call. The CDR3 is made up of 14 amino acids. Germline CDR1 MNHNS, CDR2 SASEGT. The CDR3 here is CASSPDRGRFGYTF.

This chain joins TRBV7-2 and TRBJ2-4. This CDR3 has 14 residues. Germline lookup yields CDR1 SGHTA and CDR2 FQGNSA. The CDR3 is CASSLGGTKNIQYF.

The CDR3 reads CASSLMAQGANYEQYF. The chain carries TRBV5-1 and TRBJ2-7; TCRdb names TRBD1, which stays unverified in the absence of DNA. This CDR3 contains 16 residues. Germline CDR1 is SGHRS and CDR2 is YFSETQ. Full variable domain (missing parts from reference TRBV5-1 and TRBJ2-7): KAGVTQTPRYLIKTRGQQVTLSCSPISGHRSVSWYQQTPGQGLQFLFEYFSETQRNKGNFPGRFSGRQFSNSRSEMNVSTLELGDSALYLCASSLMAQGANYEQYFGPGTRLTVT.

The rearrangement joins TRBV6-5 to TRBJ1-4; TCRdb indicates TRBD1, and absent DNA this call remains unverified. Germline assignment: CDR1 MNHEY and CDR2 SVGAGI. The CDR3 runs 16 residues. The CDR3 sequence is CASSYSTGGAREKLFF.

This sequence joins TRBV7-9 and TRBJ1-1. The CDR3 totals 14 residues. CDR1 is SEHNR and CDR2 is FQNEAQ in the germline V gene (reference sequence). The CDR3 reads CASSLVAVGTEAFF. The full variable domain, its missing parts supplied by reference TRBV7-9 and TRBJ1-1, is DTGVSQNPRHKITKRGQNVTFRCDPISEHNRLYWYRQTLGQGPEFLTYFQNEAQLEKSRLLSDRFSAERPKGSFSTLEIQRTEQGDSAMYLCASSLVAVGTEAFFGQGTRLTVV.

The V gene is TRBV7-9, the J gene TRBJ2-2; there is no DNA to check the TCRdb D call of TRBD1. The CDR3 consists of 17 residues. Germline V gene lookup returns CDR1 SEHNR and CDR2 FQNEAQ (reference sequence). CDR3 sequence: CASSTFGQGTNTGELFF.

The genes are TRBV20-1 and TRBJ2-5; the D call of TRBD1 rests on TCRdb alone, since no DNA is present to check it. The CDR3 contains 13 residues. In germline, CDR1 is DFQATT, CDR2 SNEGSKA (reference sequence). The CDR3 here is CSAGGTEKETQYF.

The chain has TRBV7-3 and TRBJ2-3; TCRdb names TRBD2, which stays unverified in the absence of DNA. The CDR3 consists of 17 residues. CDR1 and CDR2 (germline): SGHTA, FQGTGA. CDR3 protein: CASSLMGGSGGTDTQYF.

V usage is TRBV7-9 and J usage is TRBJ2-3; the D call of TRBD1 rests on TCRdb alone, since no DNA is present to check it. Germline V gene lookup returns CDR1 SEHNR and CDR2 FQNEAQ (reference sequence). The CDR3 runs 15 residues. The CDR3 loop reads CASSFGWGITDTQYF.

V gene TRBV5-1 combines with J gene TRBJ2-3; TCRdb reports TRBD1, a call that lacks DNA to check it against. In germline, CDR1 is SGHRS, CDR2 YFSETQ. This CDR3 comprises 14 residues. The chain's CDR3 is CASSLRGSTDTQYF.

The rearrangement links TRBV10-3 to TRBJ1-4; the TCRdb call, TRBD1, lacks DNA for checking. Germline V lookup: CDR1 ENHRY, CDR2 SYGVKD. There are 15 residues in the CDR3. The CDR3 is CATGTGGSGWEKLFF.

This chain connects TRBV29-1 to TRBJ2-5. This CDR3 spans 11 amino acids. Germline V gene lookup returns CDR1 SQVTM and CDR2 ANQGSEA. The CDR3 protein is CSAWVQETQYF.

V usage is TRBV12-3 or TRBV12-4 and J usage is TRBJ2-1; TCRdb proposes TRBD2, but this gene call is untestable without DNA. The CDR3 spans 15 residues. The chain's CDR3 is CASTTSGGALGEQFF.

The CDR3 region is CASSLATGMNTEAFF. The J gene is TRBJ1-1, the V gene TRBV6-1; the D gene TCRdb calls, TRBD1, cannot be checked with no DNA. Germline-derived CDR1 and CDR2 are MNHNS and SASEGT. This CDR3 contains 15 residues.